Reported below is one T cell receptor beta chain. Methods used by the authors: Quantification of nucleated cells was approximated via reference gene primer amplification. Profiled with immunoSEQ multiplex PCR; TCRdb holds only in-frame clones, not every one. Clonal size and the V and J genes are those of that table, whereas D and trimming came from the DNA. The sample consists of approximately 200,000 clones, 80% to 90% of them appearing once. V gave up 2 bases and J gave up 4 bases, with 14 bases separating them. The CDR3 length is 15 residues. Germline V gives CDR1 SGHNT, CDR2 YENEEA. This entry comes from a study of blood T cell repertoires in COVID-19. In the study overall: Both acute and convalescent COVID-19 samples were obtained from the United States, Italy and Spain.

Across 20 to 25 US areas, participants ranged in age from about 18 to 100 years. Researchers sorted participants into cohorts using their self-reported clinical history. The sample was PBMCs or T cells enriched from blood (not recorded which). The TCR sequence derives from a young woman in a cohort exposed to, infected with or recovered from COVID-19 (not recorded which). The chain combines TRBV11-3 with TRBJ1-2; tentatively, D is TRBD1 (5 bases). CDR3 coding DNA: TGTGCCAGCAGCTTAAGTCAGGGTGAAGGCTATGGCTACACCTTC. It is translated as CASSLSQGEGYGYTF.